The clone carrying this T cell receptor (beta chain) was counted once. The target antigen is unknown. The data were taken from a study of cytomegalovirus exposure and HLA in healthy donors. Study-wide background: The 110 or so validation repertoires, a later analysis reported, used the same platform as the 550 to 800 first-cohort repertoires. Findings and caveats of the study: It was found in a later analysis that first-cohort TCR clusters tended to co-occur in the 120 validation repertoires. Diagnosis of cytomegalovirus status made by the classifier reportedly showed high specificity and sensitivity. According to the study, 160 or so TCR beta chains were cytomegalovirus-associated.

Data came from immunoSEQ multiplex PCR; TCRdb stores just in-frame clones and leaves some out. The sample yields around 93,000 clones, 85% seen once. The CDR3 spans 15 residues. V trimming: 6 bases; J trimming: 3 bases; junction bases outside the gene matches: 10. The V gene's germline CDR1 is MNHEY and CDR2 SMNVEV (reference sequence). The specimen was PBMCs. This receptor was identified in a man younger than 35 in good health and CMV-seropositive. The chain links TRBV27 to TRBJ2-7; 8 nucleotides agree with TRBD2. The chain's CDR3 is CASSPPRGGLYEQYF. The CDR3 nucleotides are TGTGCCAGCAGCCCACCTCGGGGGGGGCTCTACGAGCAGTACTTC.